The subject of this entry is one T cell receptor (beta chain). Sequenced by immunoSEQ multiplex PCR; TCRdb stores in-frame clones only, minus some. In the table there are about 69,000 clones, around 90% of which are singletons. The data belong to a study of control samples from healthy donors and cancer patients. In germline, CDR1 is SQVTM, CDR2 ANQGSEA. V dropped 7 bases and J dropped 2; count of bases not matched to a gene: 9. The CDR3 covers 14 residues. The clonotype was recovered from a man aged 55 to 70 with colorectal cancer. J is TRBJ2-7 and V is TRBV29-1, with TRBD1 identical over 9 bases. Sequenced sample: PBMCs. Written as DNA, the CDR3 is TGCAGCGCCGCGGACAGGGGCGTCACCTACGAGCAGTACTTC. Amino acid sequence: CSAADRGVTYEQYF.